This T cell receptor beta chain was found in a study of CD8 T cells in ankylosing spondylitis. V lost 7 bases and J lost 3, with 13 bases in between. The germline V gene encodes CDR1 MNHNS and CDR2 SASEGT. The CDR3 length is 14 residues. This clonotype occurred many times. What it binds is unknown. General study findings and limits: In ankylosing spondylitis patients, matched synovial fluid reportedly showed significant enrichment of disease-linked clones. Apparently characteristic of ankylosing spondylitis blood was a TCR beta motif (about eight highly homologous variants). Disease-linked clones bore a CD8+ phenotype, appearing relatively rarely in peripheral blood.

TCRdb recomputed calls from the 5' RACE reads with MiXCR, one row per CDR3 protein. The top ten hold approximately 13% of the sample, which has some 130,000 distinct CDR3 sequences, around 7.9% seen once. The sequence was collected from a female donor with ankylosing spondylitis or in good health (not recorded which). The sample comprised blood, either unsorted or a sorted T cell fraction (not recorded which). This rearrangement joins TRBV6-1 to TRBJ1-5; D might be TRBD1 (6 bases). The CDR3, as DNA: TGTGCCAGCACTCTAGGACAGATCAATCAGCCCCAGCATTTT. Its protein product is CASTLGQINQPQHF.